This entry lists 4 T cell receptor beta chains sequenced from one sample in a study of shared clonotypes between healthy human individuals. Repertoires were generated with immunoSEQ multiplex PCR, while TCRdb's copy carries only in-frame clones and drops some. Of over a million clones listed, about four fifths are singletons. Sequencing input: memory CD4+ T cells from PBMCs. The subset was: CD45RA-negative fraction. These receptors were collected from a man between 18 and 29 years old in good health. Some clones in this sample may be carry-over from other donors' samples.

The chain carries TRBV7-6 and TRBJ1-2; perhaps TRBD1 as D (5 bases). The V end lost 6 bases, the J end lost 4 bases, and 12 bases lay between the germline ends. The germline CDR1 and CDR2 sequences are SGHVS and FNYEAQ. The CDR3 sequence is 13 residues long. The CDR3 reads CASRPGTGYGYTF. The CDR3 DNA follows: TGTGCCAGCAGGCCCGGGACGGGCTATGGCTACACCTTC.

V and J are TRBV29-1 and TRBJ1-2, with TRBD1 as a possible D gene (5 bases). The CDR3 spans 14 residues. Germline V CDR1 and CDR2: SQVTM, ANQGSEA. V was trimmed by 0 bases and J by 8 bases, leaving 16 bases between them. In DNA, the CDR3 is TGCAGCGTTGAAGAGTACTGGGGGACCGTGGGCTACACCTTC. Amino acid sequence: CSVEEYWGTVGYTF.

The J gene is TRBJ2-1, the V gene TRBV5-1; a weak D match, TRBD2 (6 bases). V gave up 0 bases and J gave up 8 bases, with 18 bases separating them. Germline values: CDR1 SGHRS, CDR2 YFSETQ. The CDR3 extends over 16 amino acids. For the CDR3, the DNA is TGCGCCAGCAGCTTGGCGTCTGAGACTAGGTTGCATGAGCAGTTCTTC. It specifies CASSLASETRLHEQFF. The full variable domain, with the rest looked up from reference TRBV5-1 and TRBJ2-1, is KAGVTQTPRYLIKTRGQQVTLSCSPISGHRSVSWYQQTPGQGLQFLFEYFSETQRNKGNFPGRFSGRQFSNSRSEMNVSTLELGDSALYLCASSLASETRLHEQFFGPGTRLTVL.

This clone was found a few times. The chain joins TRBV30 to TRBJ2-5; 8 nucleotides line up with TRBD1. The J call may not be correct, given that the DNA end is closer to TRBJ2-7. CDR1 is GTSNPN, CDR2 SVGIG, per germline (reference sequence). This CDR3 region has 15 residues. Here the CDR3 DNA reads TGTGCCTGGAGCCCCCCGGGACAGGTGTACTACGAGCAGTACTTC. Protein sequence: CAWSPPGQVYYEQYF.